A selection of T cell receptor beta chains follows, all from one sample in a study of a mutant IDH1 vaccine in newly diagnosed glioma. The table came from immunoSEQ multiplex PCR; TCRdb's copy has only in-frame clones and leaves some out. The sample comprises tens of thousands of clones, more than 70% of which are singletons, and 4.6% rests with the top ten. The sample in question was peripheral blood mononuclear cells (PBMCs), obtained from a glioma patient treated with radiotherapy, temozolomide or both. These receptors were collected from a woman between 18 and 29 years old with glioma. Some clones in this sample may be carry-over from other donors' samples. Each CDR3 is given with its conserved first and last residue. The D gene is left open where the match is weak. A clone size is listed for some rows: how often the clone was seen (once, few, many), or a class if it is expanded.

J,size,D,V,DNA,CDR3
TRBJ2-4,.,.,TRBV29-1,TGCAGCGTCGCGGAAGGGACGGCGGCAACAACTCAGTACTTC,CSVAEGTAATTQYF
TRBJ2-1,.,.,TRBV5-1,TGCGCCAGCAGCTTTCGAGATTCCTACAATGAGCAGTTCTTC,CASSFRDSYNEQFF
TRBJ2-6,.,.,TRBV14,TGTGCCAGCAGCCTGCGACTGACCTCTGGGGCCAACGTCCTGACTTTC,CASSLRLTSGANVLTF
TRBJ1-2,.,TRBD1,TRBV2,TGTGCCAGCAGCCCGGGACAGGCTAACTATGGCTACACCTTC,CASSPGQANYGYTF
TRBJ1-2,.,.,TRBV5-6,TGTGCCAGCAGCTTCTCACCTTCCATCCGCCGAGGGGGCTACACCTTC,CASSFSPSIRRGGYTF
TRBJ2-3,.,TRBD2,TRBV5-1,TGCGCCAGCAGCGGCCTAGCGGGGTCAGAAGGTACGCAGTATTTT,CASSGLAGSEGTQYF
TRBJ2-1,.,TRBD1,TRBV29-1,TGCAGCGTTGAGGGACAGGGAAAATACAATGAGCAGTTCTTC,CSVEGQGKYNEQFF
TRBJ2-2,few,TRBD1,TRBV5-1,TGCGCCAGCAGCACGACAGGGGACACCGGGGAGCTGTTTTTT,CASSTTGDTGELFF
TRBJ2-5,.,.,TRBV7-7,TGTGCCAGCAGCCTGACACTCACCCAAGAGACCCAGTACTTC,CASSLTLTQETQYF
TRBJ1-1,few,TRBD1,TRBV11-3,TGTGCCAGCAGCTTGGGGACAGGGAACACTGAAGCTTTCTTT,CASSLGTGNTEAFF
TRBJ2-1,.,.,TRBV6-5,TGTGCCAGCAGTGCCTCTATAAGGGTGGATGAGCAGTTCTTC,CASSASIRVDEQFF
TRBJ2-3,.,.,TRBV27,TGTGCCAGCAGTTTATACGGGAGTGGCACAGATACGCAGTATTTT,CASSLYGSGTDTQYF
TRBJ2-7,.,.,TRBV6-5,TGTGCCAGCAGTTACTCGGGCCCGGAGTACGAGCAGTACTTC,CASSYSGPEYEQYF
TRBJ1-5,.,TRBD1,TRBV2,TGTGCCAGCAGTGCAAGACAGGGGAAACAGCCCCAGCATTTT,CASSARQGKQPQHF
TRBJ2-6,few,.,TRBV19,TGTGCCAGTAGTACAACCGGGGCCAACGTCCTGACTTTC,CASSTTGANVLTF
TRBJ2-7,.,.,TRBV7-9,TGTGCCAGCAGCTTAGATGGGGGGAACTACGAGCAGTACTTC,CASSLDGGNYEQYF
TRBJ1-1,.,TRBD1,TRBV6-4,TGTGCCAGCAGTGACTCGAGACAGGGGGCTCAGGACACTGAAGCTTTCTTT,CASSDSRQGAQDTEAFF
TRBJ2-7,.,.,TRBV12-5,TGTGCTAGTGGTTTGGTTAGGGGGTACGAGCAGTACTTC,CASGLVRGYEQYF
TRBJ1-1,.,TRBD1,TRBV10-3,TGTGCCATCAGTGAGTCGATGGGACAGGGGCCCACTGAAGCTTTCTTT,CAISESMGQGPTEAFF
TRBJ1-5,.,TRBD1,TRBV27,TGTGCCAGCAGTTTAGGGACAGGGCAGCCCCAGCATTTT,CASSLGTGQPQHF
TRBJ2-5,.,.,TRBV19,TGTGCCAGTAGTATTACAGGCTCAGAGACCCAGTACTTC,CASSITGSETQYF
TRBJ1-5,.,.,TRBV2,TGTGCCAGCAGTGAAGGAGGCAGGCGACTTAATCAGCCCCAGCATTTT,CASSEGGRRLNQPQHF
TRBJ2-7,.,.,TRBV5-1,TGCGCCAGCAGCTTGGGAGGGGGTCTTATCGACCCCTCCTACGAGCAGTACTTC,CASSLGGGLIDPSYEQYF
TRBJ2-7,few,.,TRBV19,TGTCTGGGAAGACAGGTCTCCTACGAGCAGTACTTC,CLGRQVSYEQYF
TRBJ2-5,once,TRBD2,TRBV30,TGTGCCTGGACTCGCGGGAGGGGAGAGACCCAGTACTTC,CAWTRGRGETQYF
TRBJ1-4,.,TRBD1,TRBV7-3,TGTGCCAGCAGCCCTACAGGGGGCGCTGGTGAAAAACTGTTTTTT,CASSPTGGAGEKLFF
TRBJ2-7,.,.,TRBV5-4,TGTGCCAGCAGCGACACAAGCACAGTTGTGCAGTACTTC,CASSDTSTVVQYF
TRBJ2-7,once,.,TRBV7-9,TGTGCCAGCAGCTTAGGTTCAGGGGTTTGGGAGCAGTACTTC,CASSLGSGVWEQYF
TRBJ2-7,.,TRBD1,TRBV10-3,TGTGCCATCAGTGTGGGGACAGCCCACCCGCAGCAGTACTTC,CAISVGTAHPQQYF
TRBJ1-1,once,.,TRBV5-1,TGCGCCAGCAGCCCGGGACTGAACACTGAAGCTTTCTTT,CASSPGLNTEAFF
TRBJ2-2,.,.,TRBV5-1,TGCGCCAGCAGCGGAACCCGGAACACCGGGGAGCTGTTTTTT,CASSGTRNTGELFF
TRBJ1-1,.,.,TRBV15,TGTGCCACCAGCGCCGGGACAACTTCCAAGGGGGCTTTCTTT,CATSAGTTSKGAFF
TRBJ2-3,.,TRBD1,TRBV11-3,TGTGCCAGCAGCCCGGGACAGGCTTACACAGATACGCAGTATTTT,CASSPGQAYTDTQYF
TRBJ1-2,.,.,TRBV2,TGTGCCAGCAGCAGGCGGTCCTTTAATGGCTACACCTTC,CASSRRSFNGYTF
TRBJ2-7,.,.,TRBV27,TGTGCCAGCAGTATGAGGGGCTCAGGGGAGCAGTACTTC,CASSMRGSGEQYF
TRBJ2-6,.,.,TRBV27,TGTGCCAGCAGTCCCCTGTCTGGGGCCAACGTCCTGACTTTC,CASSPLSGANVLTF
TRBJ2-5,.,.,TRBV10-3,TGTGCCATCAGTGGAGGCAGGGACTCGGAGACCCAGTACTTC,CAISGGRDSETQYF
TRBJ1-1,few,.,TRBV5-1,TGCGCCAGCAGCTTTGGTTTCGCGAACACTGAAGCTTTCTTT,CASSFGFANTEAFF
TRBJ1-1,.,.,TRBV7-2,TGTGCCAGCAGCTTAGACCCGGACATACTCACTGAAGCTTTCTTT,CASSLDPDILTEAFF
TRBJ1-5,few,.,TRBV4-1,TGCGCCAGCAGCCAAGAACGGCTTCTTTACAATCAGCCCCAGCATTTT,CASSQERLLYNQPQHF
TRBJ2-7,.,.,TRBV10-1,TGCGCCAGCAGTGAGGGGCGGTTCGGAGGCCCCTACGAGCAGTACTTC,CASSEGRFGGPYEQYF
TRBJ1-1,.,.,TRBV29-1,TGCAGCGTGGAAACAGGACGGCACACTGAAGCTTTCTTT,CSVETGRHTEAFF
TRBJ1-1,few,.,TRBV5-5,TGTGCCAGCAGCTTCGGGGGGAGGGGCACTGAAGCTTTCTTT,CASSFGGRGTEAFF
TRBJ1-2,.,TRBD1,TRBV19,TGTGCCAGTAGTACCGCGACAGGGGCCGCAATTGGCTACACCTTC,CASSTATGAAIGYTF
TRBJ1-3,.,.,TRBV6-5,TGTGCCAGCAGCCGGGACTCGGGAAACACCATATATTTT,CASSRDSGNTIYF